This T cell receptor (beta chain) was identified during a study of PD-1 blockade in classical Hodgkin lymphoma. This CDR3 has 17 amino acids. Germline CDR1 and CDR2: LGHNT and FRNRAP. The V end lost 4 bases, the J end lost 0 bases, and 16 bases lay between the germline ends. Measured with immunoSEQ multiplex PCR; TCRdb has only the in-frame clones, and not every one. Here the sample spans more than 35,000 clones, about 91% being singletons. This clone is a singleton in its sample. Its cognate antigen is unknown. General study results and limits: Patients starting nivolumab less than 1 year after ASCT had lower diversity and were excluded from later analyses.

Relapse after autologous stem cell transplantation occurred in every patient, and brentuximab vedotin exposure varied. The TCR comes from a human donor with classical Hodgkin lymphoma. The sequencing used peripheral blood mononuclear cells (PBMCs), collected before the second cycle of nivolumab. The J gene is TRBJ1-5, the V gene TRBV12-5; possibly TRBD1 for D (5 bases). CDR3 region: CASGSDRIKNSNQPQHF. In DNA, the CDR3 is TGTGCTAGTGGTTCCGACAGAATAAAGAATAGCAATCAGCCCCAGCATTTT.